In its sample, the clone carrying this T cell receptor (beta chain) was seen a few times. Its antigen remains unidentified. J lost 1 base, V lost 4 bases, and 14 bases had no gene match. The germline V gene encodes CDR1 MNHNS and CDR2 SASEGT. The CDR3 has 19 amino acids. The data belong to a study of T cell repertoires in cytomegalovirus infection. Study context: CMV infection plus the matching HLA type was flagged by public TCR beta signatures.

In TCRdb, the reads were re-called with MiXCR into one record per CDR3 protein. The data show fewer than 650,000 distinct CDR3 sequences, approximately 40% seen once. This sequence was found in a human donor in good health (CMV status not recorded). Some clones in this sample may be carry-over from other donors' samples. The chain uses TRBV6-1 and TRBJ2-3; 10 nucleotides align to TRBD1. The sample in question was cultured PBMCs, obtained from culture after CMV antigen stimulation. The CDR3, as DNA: TGTGCCAGCAGTGGATGGGACAGGGGCTTTTCATCTGGCACAGATACGCAGTATTTT. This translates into CASSGWDRGFSSGTDTQYF.